The 25 T cell receptor beta chains below were found in one sample sequenced in a study of T cells in tuberculosis. Assay: immunoSEQ multiplex PCR; the TCRdb copy retains only in-frame clones and omits some. Seen here are roughly 35,000 clones, approximately 94% observed once, and the top ten hold around 10%. The sequencing input was PBMCs. The receptors originated from a donor aged 10-29 years with latent tuberculosis or without tuberculosis infection. Some clones in this sample may be carry-over from other donors' samples.

This clone was recorded once. The chain uses TRBV5-1 and TRBJ2-1, with TRBD2 identical over 9 bases. Trimming at V came to 1 base and at J to 2 bases, leaving 7 bases not matched to a gene. This CDR3 is built from 17 residues. Germline V lookup: CDR1 SGHRS, CDR2 YFSETQ. CDR3 loop: CASSLLVGGGAYNEQFF. The DNA for the CDR3 is TGCGCCAGCAGCTTGCTGGTCGGCGGGGGGGCCTACAATGAGCAGTTCTTC.

The chain recombines TRBV19 with TRBJ1-5; TRBD1 aligns across 7 bases. The CDR3 runs to 17 residues. Trimming at V came to 3 bases and at J to 1 base, leaving 9 bases not matched to a gene. From germline, CDR1 is LNHDA and CDR2 SQIVND (reference sequence). DNA for the CDR3: TGTGCCAGTAGTATTAATGGCAGGGGGAGCAGCAATCAGCCCCAGCATTTT. Translating it yields CASSINGRGSSNQPQHF.

This sequence joins TRBV9 and TRBJ2-1; 10 bases agree with TRBD2. V shed 3 bases and J 2 bases; nucleotides not matched to a gene: 2. The CDR3 runs to 15 residues. Germline V lookup: CDR1 SGDLS, CDR2 YYNGEE. CDR3 sequence: CASSESGGAYNEQFF. In DNA form, the CDR3 reads TGTGCCAGCAGCGAAAGCGGGGGGGCCTACAATGAGCAGTTCTTC.

This chain links TRBV19 with TRBJ1-1, with D possibly being TRBD1 (5 bases). Germline loops: CDR1 LNHDA, CDR2 SQIVND (reference sequence). The CDR3 sequence is 13 residues long. V was cut by 4 bases and J by 4 bases, with 10 bases left in between. CDR3 residues: CASSTGWATEAFF. The CDR3 region has the DNA TGTGCCAGTAGTACAGGGTGGGCCACTGAAGCTTTCTTT.

The rearrangement links TRBV14 to TRBJ2-1, with 10 bases identical to TRBD2. With V trimmed by 2 bases and J by 2 bases, 9 bases remained unmatched. Per germline, CDR1 SGHDN and CDR2 FVKESK. The CDR3 sequence is 18 residues long. As DNA, the CDR3 is TGTGCCAGCAGCCAACGACTAGCGGGTCTTCACACCTACAATGAGCAGTTCTTC. Protein product: CASSQRLAGLHTYNEQFF.

This chain connects TRBV11-2 to TRBJ1-4; tentatively, D is TRBD1 (6 bases). The V gene lost 5 bases and the J gene lost 7 bases, with 17 bases spanning the gap. CDR1 and CDR2 from the germline V gene are SGHAT and FQNNGV. The CDR3 contains 15 residues. The CDR3 coding sequence is TGTGCCAGCAGCCGTGGTACAGGGTATGGTGAAAAACTGTTTTTT. It specifies CASSRGTGYGEKLFF.

The table lists this clone with a count of one. The chain uses TRBV11-2 and TRBJ2-7; D may be TRBD1 (6 bases). CDR1 and CDR2 (germline): SGHAT, FQNNGV. Trimming took 8 bases from V and 5 from J, leaving 19 bases between them. CDR3 length: 14 residues. CDR3 DNA sequence: TGTGCCAGCTCTACAGGGCCCCAGGATGACGAGCAGTACTTC. Translated: CASSTGPQDDEQYF.

In its sample, this clone was seen once. The chain has TRBV19 and TRBJ1-2; the D is unclear. The V gene lost 3 bases and the J gene lost 7 bases, with 9 bases spanning the gap. This CDR3 region has 12 residues. Per the germline V gene, CDR1 is LNHDA and CDR2 is SQIVND (reference sequence). In DNA form, the CDR3 reads TGTGCCAGTAGTATCGGCAGCGTTGGCTACACCTTC. It encodes CASSIGSVGYTF.

The chain combines TRBV11-2 with TRBJ2-3; D is ambiguous. V was cut by 1 base and J by 2 bases, with 10 bases left in between. Germline assignment: CDR1 SGHAT and CDR2 FQNNGV. The CDR3 length is 15 residues. CDR3 in DNA: TGTGCCAGCAGCTTAGGAGCCACGTACACAGATACGCAGTATTTT. This gives the protein CASSLGATYTDTQYF. Supplemented by reference TRBV11-2 and TRBJ2-3, the full variable domain reads EAGVAQSPRYKIIEKRQSVAFWCNPISGHATLYWYQQILGQGPKLLIQFQNNGVVDDSQLPKDRFSAERLKGVDSTLKIQPAKLEDSAVYLCASSLGATYTDTQYFGPGTRLTVL.

V and J are TRBV19 and TRBJ1-5, with D perhaps TRBD1 (5 bases). CDR1 is LNHDA, CDR2 SQIVND, per germline (reference sequence). This CDR3 has 16 residues. V lost 9 bases and J 4 bases, leaving 22 bases between the germline ends. The CDR3 sequence is CASTYLVGGTNQPQHF. Written as DNA, the CDR3 is TGTGCCAGCACCTACCTAGTTGGGGGGACGAATCAGCCCCAGCATTTT.

The V call is TRBV14, the J call TRBJ2-7; 10 bases align to TRBD1. Germline CDR1 is SGHDN and CDR2 is FVKESK. Trimming cost V 3 bases and J 5 bases; bases outside gene matches: 1. The CDR3 runs to 13 residues. The CDR3 DNA sequence: TGTGCCAGCAGCCAGGGGACAGGGGACGAGCAGTACTTC. It translates to CASSQGTGDEQYF.

Written as DNA, the CDR3 is TGTGCCAGCAGGGACAGGGGCTCAAATCAGCCCCAGCATTTT. Residues: CASRDRGSNQPQHF. The V gene is TRBV2, the J gene TRBJ1-5; 9 positions agree with TRBD1. The CDR3 totals 14 residues. CDR1 is SNHLY and CDR2 is FYNNEI in the germline V gene. V shed 6 bases, J shed 4 bases, and the junction held 4 bases outside the gene matches. Together with reference TRBV2 and TRBJ1-5, the CDR3 gives the full variable domain: EPEVTQTPSHQVTQMGQEVILRCVPISNHLYFYWYRQILGQKVEFLVSFYNNEISEKSEIFDDQFSVERPDGSNFTLKIRSTKLEDSAMYFCASRDRGSNQPQHFGDGTRLSIL.

The J gene is TRBJ2-1, the V gene TRBV30, with D possibly being TRBD2 (7 bases). The V end lost 0 bases, the J end lost 2 bases, and 20 bases lay between the germline ends. Germline assignment: CDR1 GTSNPN and CDR2 SVGIG (reference sequence). The CDR3 spans 18 residues. The CDR3 spells CAWSVPLGGAGAYNEQFF. The DNA for the CDR3 is TGTGCCTGGAGTGTACCATTGGGGGGGGCCGGCGCCTACAATGAGCAGTTCTTC.

The J gene is TRBJ1-1, the V gene TRBV18; no clear D gene. Germline-derived CDR1 and CDR2 are KGHSH and LQKENI. Between the trimmed V and J ends, which lost 3 bases and 0 bases, there was a span of 8 bases. This CDR3 is built from 14 residues. The CDR3 is CASSPTLMNTEAFF. The CDR3 DNA sequence: TGTGCCAGCTCACCGACACTGATGAACACTGAAGCTTTCTTT.

The V and J genes are TRBV2 and TRBJ2-1, with 9 bases lining up with TRBD1. The CDR3 contains 17 residues. J lost 2 bases, V lost 5 bases, and 10 bases had no gene match. Germline lookup yields CDR1 SNHLY and CDR2 FYNNEI. The CDR3 DNA sequence: TGTGCCAGCAGTCCTTCAAGGGACAGGGTTACCTACAATGAGCAGTTCTTC. Its translation: CASSPSRDRVTYNEQFF.

The rearrangement uses TRBV10-3 and TRBJ2-1; 9 bases fit TRBD1. V dropped 7 bases and J dropped 2; count of bases not matched to a gene: 6. CDR3 length: 15 amino acids. Germline CDR1 and CDR2: ENHRY and SYGVKD. The CDR3 DNA sequence: TGTGCCATCACCAAGACAGGGGGGACCTACAATGAGCAGTTCTTC. This codes for CAITKTGGTYNEQFF.

The gene calls are TRBV5-6 and TRBJ2-1; possibly TRBD1 for D (6 bases). The CDR3 consists of 13 residues. The ends were cut back, 2 bases at V and 12 bases at J, with 15 bases in the middle. Germline CDR1 and CDR2: SGHDT and YYEEEE. CDR3 coding DNA: TGTGCCAGCAGCTTCACAGGGACCCTATCGCAGTTCTTC. Amino acid sequence: CASSFTGTLSQFF.

The J gene is TRBJ1-5, the V gene TRBV23-1; D unresolved. TRBV23-1 belongs to the ORF category, with a function that is uncertain. The CDR3 covers 18 residues. Trimming took off 3 bases at V and 4 bases at J, with 22 bases between the two ends. This CDR3 is CASSQPLRETDYNQPQHF. The CDR3 bases are TGCGCCAGCAGTCAGCCCTTACGTGAAACAGATTATAATCAGCCCCAGCATTTT.

The rearrangement uses TRBV6-1 and TRBJ2-7; TRBD1 might be the D (6 bases). Germline CDR1 reads MNHNS; CDR2 reads SASEGT. The CDR3 covers 14 residues. Trimming pared 3 bases from V and 3 bases from J, leaving 12 bases between. The CDR3 sequence: CASSDPGHFYEQYV. The CDR3 DNA follows: TGTGCCAGCAGTGATCCGGGACATTTCTACGAGCAGTACGTC.

The V call is TRBV30, the J call TRBJ2-2, with D hard to call. V gave up 1 base and J gave up 6 bases, with 9 bases separating them. The CDR3 covers 13 residues. Germline loops: CDR1 GTSNPN, CDR2 SVGIG (reference sequence). This CDR3 reads CAWSALSSGELFF. In DNA, the CDR3 is TGTGCCTGGAGTGCGTTGAGTTCCGGGGAGCTGTTTTTT.

This chain uses TRBV18 with TRBJ1-1; unclear D gene. Trimming stripped 2 bases from V and 1 base from J, with 8 bases between. Germline CDR1 KGHSH, CDR2 LQKENI. CDR3 length: 14 amino acids. CDR3 loop: CASSPMPGNTEAFF. In DNA, the CDR3 is TGTGCCAGCTCACCAATGCCCGGGAACACTGAAGCTTTCTTT.

This sequence joins TRBV19 and TRBJ1-5, with 10 bases lining up with TRBD1. CDR1 and CDR2 from the germline V gene are LNHDA and SQIVND (reference sequence). The CDR3 loop spans 15 amino acids. Losses at the gene ends were 3 bases for V and 5 bases for J; bases not matched to a gene: 4. The CDR3, as DNA: TGTGCCAGTAGTATCGACAGGGGGCTAGATCAGCCCCAGCATTTT. It specifies CASSIDRGLDQPQHF.

CDR3 nucleotide sequence: TGCGCCAGCAGCCAAGACGGGGACTTATACAATGAGCAGTTCTTC. This sequence encodes CASSQDGDLYNEQFF. This sequence joins TRBV4-1 and TRBJ2-1, with a tentative D call TRBD2 (6 bases). Deletions cut 0 bases from V and 4 bases from J, with 10 bases between. The CDR3 runs 15 residues. Germline assignment: CDR1 MGHRA and CDR2 YSYEKL.

This clone appeared a few times. This chain uses TRBV7-2 with TRBJ1-6, with D perhaps matching TRBD1 (5 bases). Germline V CDR1 and CDR2: SGHTA, FQGNSA. The V end was cut by 0 bases, the J end by 5 bases, with 11 bases between. This CDR3 is 16 amino acids long. The chain's CDR3 is CASSLASDIDNSPLHF. In nucleotides, the CDR3 is TGTGCCAGCAGCTTAGCTTCGGACATAGATAATTCACCCCTCCACTTT.

The chain links TRBV27 to TRBJ1-6; D remains unclear. With 8 bases removed from V and 7 bases from J, the gap between germline ends came to 18 bases. Germline values: CDR1 MNHEY, CDR2 SMNVEV (reference sequence). CDR3 size: 15 residues. The CDR3 DNA follows: TGTGCCAGCTCCCGCGGGGTGGAGACGAATTCACCCCTCCACTTT. This gives the protein CASSRGVETNSPLHF.